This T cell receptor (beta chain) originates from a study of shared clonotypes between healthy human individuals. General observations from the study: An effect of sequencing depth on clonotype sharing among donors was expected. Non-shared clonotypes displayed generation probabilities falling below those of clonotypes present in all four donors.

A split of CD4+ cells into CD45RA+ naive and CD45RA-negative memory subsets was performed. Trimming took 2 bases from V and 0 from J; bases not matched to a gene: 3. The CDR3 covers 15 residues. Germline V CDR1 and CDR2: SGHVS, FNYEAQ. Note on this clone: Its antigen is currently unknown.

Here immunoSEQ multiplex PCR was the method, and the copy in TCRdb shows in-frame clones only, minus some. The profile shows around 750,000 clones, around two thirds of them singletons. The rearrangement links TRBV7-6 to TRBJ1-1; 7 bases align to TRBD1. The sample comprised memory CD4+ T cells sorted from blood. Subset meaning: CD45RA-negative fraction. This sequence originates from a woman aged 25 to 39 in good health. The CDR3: CASSLRTGMNTEAFF. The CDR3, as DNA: TGTGCCAGCAGCTTAAGGACAGGAATGAACACTGAAGCTTTCTTT.